Listed here are 15 T cell receptor beta chains from one sample, sequenced in a study of early T cells in non-severe SARS-CoV-2 infection. MiXCR was run by TCRdb on the 5' RACE reads, yielding one entry per CDR3 protein. The sample lists about 92,000 distinct CDR3 sequences; approximately 15% were seen once. The sequenced sample consisted of whole blood. These receptors were obtained from an adult who was a healthcare worker with PCR-confirmed SARS-CoV-2 infection or an uninfected control (not recorded which).

Many counts were recorded for this clonotype. The chain has TRBV18 and TRBJ1-1; D is unclear. Germline V gene sequence: CDR1 KGHSH, CDR2 LQKENI. The V end was cut by 3 bases, the J end by 4 bases, with 12 bases between. The CDR3 spans 14 residues. CDR3 residues: CASSPVGVTTEAFF. The CDR3, as DNA: TGTGCCAGCTCACCGGTTGGGGTTACCACTGAAGCTTTCTTT.

The chain couples TRBV20-1 to TRBJ1-1, with D uncertain. CDR3 length: 13 residues. V was shortened by 0 bases and J by 4 bases, with 9 bases between the two germline ends. Germline V CDR1 and CDR2: DFQATT, SNEGSKA (reference sequence). CDR3 DNA: TGCAGTGCTAGAGAAAGATCTGGCACTGAAGCTTTCTTT. This sequence encodes CSARERSGTEAFF.

This clonotype was observed many times. This chain uses TRBV5-6 with TRBJ1-1; D call uncertain. From germline, CDR1 is SGHDT and CDR2 YYEEEE. This CDR3 region has 12 residues. V lost 0 bases to trimming and J lost 11 bases, with 11 bases between them. The CDR3 loop reads CASSLGGSKAFF. CDR3 DNA: TGTGCCAGCAGCTTGGGAGGCAGCAAGGCTTTCTTT.

In its sample, this clonotype was seen a few times. J is TRBJ2-1 and V is TRBV12-5; 11 bases are shared with TRBD2. The CDR3 contains 15 residues. V was pared by 1 base and J by 9 bases, with 5 bases of the junction left unmatched. Germline CDR1 reads LGHNT; CDR2 reads FRNRAP. CDR3 nucleotides: TGTGCTAGTGGTTTGGCCCTTAGCGGGAGGGGTGAGCAGTTCTTC. This sequence encodes CASGLALSGRGEQFF.

This sequence joins TRBV5-4 and TRBJ2-7; 7 bases map to TRBD1. CDR1 SGHNT and CDR2 YYREEE come from the germline V gene (reference sequence). CDR3 length: 14 amino acids. V gave up 5 bases and J gave up 1 base; unmatched junction bases: 6. CDR3 sequence reads: CASSFRDRSYEQYF. CDR3 coding DNA: TGTGCCAGCAGTTTCCGGGACAGATCCTACGAGCAGTACTTC.

This clonotype was seen a handful of times. V usage is TRBV2 and J usage is TRBJ1-1; D is unresolved. Germline loops: CDR1 SNHLY, CDR2 FYNNEI. This CDR3 contains 14 residues. Between the trimmed V and J ends, which lost 0 bases and 7 bases, there was a span of 12 bases. The CDR3 sequence: CASSEAMGFGEAFF. Written as DNA, the CDR3 is TGTGCCAGCAGTGAAGCGATGGGTTTCGGTGAAGCTTTCTTT.

The V gene is TRBV6-5, the J gene TRBJ2-7; D unclear. CDR3 size: 12 residues. Germline loops: CDR1 MNHEY, CDR2 SVGAGI. The V end was cut by 6 bases, the J end by 3 bases, with 9 bases between. The CDR3 spells CASSTQNYEQYF. The CDR3 DNA reads as TGTGCCAGCAGCACCCAGAACTACGAGCAGTACTTC.

The rearrangement uses TRBV27 and TRBJ2-3; D possibly corresponds to TRBD2 (5 bases). Germline-derived CDR1 and CDR2 are MNHEY and SMNVEV (reference sequence). Trimming pared 9 bases from V and 2 bases from J, leaving 12 bases between. This CDR3 spans 13 amino acids. The CDR3 here is CASSGRITDTQYF. CDR3 DNA sequence: TGTGCCAGTTCGGGGAGAATCACAGATACGCAGTATTTT.

A few counts support this clonotype. V gene TRBV7-6 combines with J gene TRBJ2-1, with 12 nucleotides matching TRBD2. Germline V CDR1 and CDR2: SGHVS, FNYEAQ. The V gene end was trimmed by 4 bases and the J gene end by 7 bases; junction bases not matched to a gene: 11. The CDR3 extends over 17 amino acids. Here the CDR3 reads CASSSRTSGTGRNEQFF. DNA for the CDR3: TGTGCCAGCAGCTCTCGGACTAGCGGGACTGGGAGAAATGAGCAGTTCTTC.

This clonotype occurred a few times. The gene calls are TRBV5-1 and TRBJ1-4; 8 nucleotides match TRBD1. CDR1 SGHRS and CDR2 YFSETQ come from the germline V gene. The CDR3 runs to 14 residues. Trimming took 4 bases from V and 6 from J; bases not matched to a gene: 5. The DNA for the CDR3 is TGCGCCAGCAGCGATGCGACAGGGGATGAAAAACTGTTTTTT. This gives the protein CASSDATGDEKLFF.

The genes are TRBV28 and TRBJ1-5; no clear D gene. The CDR3 runs 15 residues. Germline CDR1 MDHEN, CDR2 SYDVKM. Deletions cut 1 base from V and 5 bases from J, with 12 bases between. CDR3 sequence (DNA): TGTGCCAGCAGTTTATACGGAGAAGGCCATCAGCCCCAGCATTTT. The encoded protein is CASSLYGEGHQPQHF.

The rearrangement links TRBV7-9 to TRBJ2-1; 12 bases map to TRBD1. CDR1 SEHNR and CDR2 FQNEAQ come from the germline V gene (reference sequence). CDR3 length equals 24 residues. The V gene end was trimmed by 2 bases and the J gene end by 0 bases; junction bases not matched to a gene: 23. CDR3 loop: CASSLSGTGGTGTQNPSSYNEQFF. The CDR3 nucleotides read TGTGCCAGCAGCTTATCCGGGACAGGGGGCACCGGGACACAGAACCCGAGCTCCTACAATGAGCAGTTCTTC.

This clonotype was counted between two and nine times. The V gene is TRBV20-1, the J gene TRBJ2-7, with D perhaps matching TRBD2 (6 bases). CDR1 is DFQATT, CDR2 SNEGSKA, per germline (reference sequence). The V end was cut by 0 bases, the J end by 5 bases, with 11 bases between. The CDR3 runs 13 residues. CDR3 sequence (DNA): TGCAGTGCTAGAGATGACGGGAGAGACGAGCAGTACTTC. This codes for CSARDDGRDEQYF.

This clonotype has only a few counts. The rearrangement uses TRBV18 and TRBJ2-5; the match to TRBD1 covers 7 bases. Germline loops: CDR1 KGHSH, CDR2 LQKENI. Germline trimming cut 6 bases from V and 5 bases from J; bases unmatched to any gene: 9. The CDR3 is 14 amino acids. CDR3 residues: CASSSGQLKETQYF. The CDR3 region has the DNA TGTGCCAGCTCGTCGGGACAGTTAAAGGAGACCCAGTACTTC.

The gene calls are TRBV10-3 and TRBJ2-1; 8 positions match TRBD1. The CDR3 consists of 16 residues. The V and J ends lost 3 bases and 8 bases, in that order; junction bases with no gene match: 12. Germline V lookup: CDR1 ENHRY, CDR2 SYGVKD. The CDR3 DNA sequence: TGTGCCATCAGTGACGTGCGGGGCAGGGGGCTTGATGAGCAGTTCTTC. This encodes CAISDVRGRGLDEQFF.